Shown below are 26 T cell receptor beta chains from a single sample sequenced in a study of CD8 T cells in Susac syndrome. Reverse transcription used roughly 0.5 to 1 ug RNA and random hexamers. In TCRdb, the immunoSEQ multiplex PCR reads were re-called with MiXCR into one record per CDR3 protein. The sample yields around 79,000 distinct CDR3 sequences, approximately 94% seen once. Sequenced input: CD8+ T cells from PBMCs. The receptor set was obtained from a human donor with Susac syndrome.

V gene TRBV18 combines with J gene TRBJ2-4; D is unresolved. The ends were cut back, 0 bases at V and 0 bases at J, with 6 bases in the middle. CDR1 KGHSH and CDR2 LQKENI come from the germline V gene. The CDR3 contains 15 residues. CDR3 sequence: CASSPPGVAKNIQYF. CDR3 DNA: TGTGCCAGCTCACCACCGGGCGTAGCCAAAAACATTCAGTACTTC.

The chain carries TRBV7-9 and TRBJ2-7; 10 bases map to TRBD1. This CDR3 spans 15 amino acids. With V trimmed by 5 bases and J by 2 bases, 6 bases remained unmatched. Germline CDR1 is SEHNR and CDR2 is FQNEAQ (reference sequence). The DNA for the CDR3 is TGTGCCAGCAGCCCCCGGACAGGGGGAACCTACGAGCAGTACTTC. As protein: CASSPRTGGTYEQYF.

The chain joins TRBV5-1 to TRBJ1-2; perhaps TRBD1 as D (5 bases). Germline values: CDR1 SGHRS, CDR2 YFSETQ. V lost 0 bases and J 4 bases, leaving 10 bases between the germline ends. The CDR3 length is 14 residues. CDR3 in amino acids: CASSLDGGGYGYTF. In nucleotides, the CDR3 is TGCGCCAGCAGCTTGGATGGGGGGGGCTATGGCTACACCTTC.

The J gene is TRBJ2-2, the V gene TRBV15; 8 positions match TRBD1. J was trimmed by 4 bases and V by 7 bases; bases with no gene match: 5. This CDR3 contains 14 residues. Germline CDR1 reads LNHNV; CDR2 reads YYDKDF (reference sequence). CDR3 residues: CATMGQVPTGELFF. Written as DNA, the CDR3 is TGTGCCACCATGGGACAGGTTCCCACCGGGGAGCTGTTTTTT.

As DNA, the CDR3 is TGCAGCGTGTTAGCGGGGGGAAACTACAATGAGCAGTTCTTC. This translates into CSVLAGGNYNEQFF. This chain uses TRBV29-1 with TRBJ2-1; 10 nucleotides agree with TRBD2. This CDR3 comprises 14 residues. V shed 6 bases and J 3 bases; nucleotides not matched to a gene: 5. Per germline, CDR1 SQVTM and CDR2 ANQGSEA.

This chain joins TRBV20-1 and TRBJ2-7; D is unresolved. The germline V gene has CDR1 DFQATT and CDR2 SNEGSKA (reference sequence). With 0 bases removed from V and 2 bases from J, the gap between germline ends came to 11 bases. CDR3 length: 14 residues. CDR3 nucleotide sequence: TGCAGTGCTAGAGATCGCAGAAGGGCCTACGAGCAGTACTTC. Protein sequence: CSARDRRRAYEQYF.

The chain uses TRBV27 and TRBJ2-3; 8 bases align to TRBD1. The CDR3 runs to 15 residues. Germline V gene sequence: CDR1 MNHEY, CDR2 SMNVEV (reference sequence). The trim removed 3 bases at V and 1 base at J, leaving 3 bases unmatched. CDR3 protein: CASSFLTGGTDTQYF. The CDR3 DNA follows: TGTGCCAGCAGTTTCCTGACAGGGGGCACAGATACGCAGTATTTT.

The CDR3 DNA sequence: TGTGCTAGTGGTTTGGCCGGTCGTGAGCAGTTCTTC. This codes for CASGLAGREQFF. The rearrangement uses TRBV12-5 and TRBJ2-1; D gene unclear. The CDR3 has 12 residues. Trimming took 1 base from V and 9 from J, leaving 7 bases between them. Per the germline V gene, CDR1 is LGHNT and CDR2 is FRNRAP.

The chain links TRBV27 to TRBJ2-2; no firm D call. V was pared by 5 bases and J by 4 bases, with 8 bases between. This CDR3 region has 13 residues. Germline V CDR1 and CDR2: MNHEY, SMNVEV (reference sequence). CDR3 loop: CASSPHVTGELFF. As DNA, the CDR3 is TGTGCCAGCAGTCCCCATGTCACCGGGGAGCTGTTTTTT.

DNA for the CDR3: TGTGCCAGCAGTTTTTCCTCTCACAGTTTGGCCTACGAGCAGTACTTC. This translates into CASSFSSHSLAYEQYF. The chain links TRBV28 to TRBJ2-7; D unclear. The CDR3 is 16 amino acids. Germline CDR1 MDHEN, CDR2 SYDVKM. V was cut by 3 bases and J by 2 bases, with 17 bases left in between.

The V gene is TRBV28, the J gene TRBJ1-1; no definite D call. Trimming removed 2 bases from V and 1 base from J, with 5 bases in between. Germline V CDR1 and CDR2: MDHEN, SYDVKM. The CDR3 contains 13 residues. The CDR3 DNA reads TGTGCCAGCAGTTTAGTAAGGAACACTGAAGCTTTCTTT. Encoded protein: CASSLVRNTEAFF.

V and J are TRBV20-1 and TRBJ2-7, with D tentatively TRBD2 (5 bases). Germline CDR1 is DFQATT and CDR2 is SNEGSKA (reference sequence). The CDR3 totals 14 residues. The germline V and J ends were trimmed by 2 bases and 2 bases, with 13 bases remaining between them. The CDR3 DNA follows: TGCAGTGCTAGAAATAGGAGGATTACCTACGAGCAGTACTTC. It is translated as CSARNRRITYEQYF.

This clonotype was counted between two and nine times. V usage is TRBV7-2 and J usage is TRBJ2-7; a possible D gene is TRBD2 (5 bases). CDR1 is SGHTA and CDR2 is FQGNSA in the germline V gene. The length of the CDR3 is 12 residues. Trimming took 1 base from V and 6 from J, leaving 7 bases between them. DNA of the CDR3: TGTGCCAGCAGCTTAGGTGGGAGCGAGCAGTACTTC. Its protein is CASSLGGSEQYF.

The chain recombines TRBV9 with TRBJ2-5, with D possibly TRBD2 on 7 matching bases. The CDR3 covers 16 residues. V was cut by 3 bases and J by 4 bases, with 19 bases left in between. Germline CDR1 SGDLS, CDR2 YYNGEE. The CDR3 nucleotides read TGTGCCAGCAGCGCCTACCGGGGGGCGGGCGGAGAGACCCAGTACTTC. Encoded protein: CASSAYRGAGGETQYF.

The rearrangement links TRBV2 to TRBJ1-2, with D unclear. Germline V gives CDR1 SNHLY, CDR2 FYNNEI. V was pared by 3 bases and J by 0 bases, with 5 bases between. This CDR3 is built from 13 residues. The chain's CDR3 is CASSELANYGYTF. The CDR3 DNA reads TGTGCCAGCAGTGAGTTAGCTAACTATGGCTACACCTTC.

The genes are TRBV20-1 and TRBJ2-7, with 11 bases lining up with TRBD2. This CDR3 has 14 residues. J lost 4 bases, V lost 0 bases, and 2 bases had no gene match. Germline assignment: CDR1 DFQATT and CDR2 SNEGSKA (reference sequence). In nucleotides, the CDR3 is TGCAGTGCTAGAGACACTAGCGGGGGATACGAGCAGTACTTC. Its translation is CSARDTSGGYEQYF.

The chain uses TRBV19 and TRBJ2-7; D assignment may be TRBD1 or TRBD2 (5 bases each). CDR1 and CDR2 from the germline V gene are LNHDA and SQIVND (reference sequence). The CDR3 runs 13 residues. V was clipped by 1 base and J by 7 bases, with 11 bases between them. The CDR3 DNA follows: TGTGCCAGTAGTATAGGCTTTGGGACGGAGCAGTACTTC. Protein sequence: CASSIGFGTEQYF.

This chain links TRBV20-1 with TRBJ1-6; D is uncertain. The germline V and J ends were trimmed by 0 bases and 9 bases, with 15 bases remaining between them. The CDR3 totals 15 residues. Germline V gives CDR1 DFQATT, CDR2 SNEGSKA (reference sequence). CDR3 sequence reads: CSARDRAGVGSPLHF. In DNA form, the CDR3 reads TGCAGTGCTAGAGATAGGGCCGGGGTAGGTTCACCCCTCCACTTT.

The J gene is TRBJ2-1, the V gene TRBV6-4; maybe TRBD2 (5 bases). The germline V gene has CDR1 MRHNA and CDR2 SNTAGT. The V end was cut by 4 bases, the J end by 7 bases, with 11 bases between. This CDR3 is 13 amino acids long. Here the CDR3 DNA reads TGTGCCAGCAGTGTTTGGACGGGGAATGAGCAGTTCTTC. Translation gives CASSVWTGNEQFF.

This clonotype came up once. The chain joins TRBV2 to TRBJ2-3, with 13 bases that match TRBD2. Per the germline V gene, CDR1 is SNHLY and CDR2 is FYNNEI. The V segment lost 1 base and the J segment 3 bases; nucleotides outside the gene matches: 4. The CDR3 loop spans 17 amino acids. The CDR3 DNA reads as TGTGCCAGCAGTGAAGTGGGGACTAGCGGGGTAACAGATACGCAGTATTTT. Protein sequence: CASSEVGTSGVTDTQYF.

This chain joins TRBV6-6 and TRBJ2-1, with 10 bases fitting TRBD2. J gave up 1 base and V 0 bases, and 0 bases lay outside the gene matches. This CDR3 comprises 16 residues. The germline V gene encodes CDR1 MNHNY and CDR2 SVGAGI (reference sequence). The CDR3 sequence is CASSYSSGGSYNEQFF. The CDR3 DNA is TGTGCCAGCAGTTACTCTAGCGGGGGGTCCTACAATGAGCAGTTCTTC.

The genes are TRBV11-2 and TRBJ2-2; 12 positions agree with TRBD2. J lost 5 bases, V lost 6 bases, and 4 bases had no gene match. Germline V gene lookup returns CDR1 SGHAT and CDR2 FQNNGV. The CDR3 has 15 amino acids. The CDR3: CASRPGLAGTGELFF. CDR3 coding DNA: TGTGCCAGCAGACCCGGACTAGCGGGGACCGGGGAGCTGTTTTTT.

The V gene is TRBV30, the J gene TRBJ2-7, with D perhaps TRBD2 (5 bases). V was trimmed by 5 bases and J by 6 bases, leaving 17 bases between them. Per germline, CDR1 GTSNPN and CDR2 SVGIG (reference sequence). The CDR3 covers 13 residues. CDR3 sequence (DNA): TGTGCCTGGGAGATTTTAGAGGGTAGCGAGCAGTACTTC. This codes for CAWEILEGSEQYF.

The V and J genes are TRBV9 and TRBJ2-2, with D hard to call. CDR1 and CDR2 from the germline V gene are SGDLS and YYNGEE. The ends were cut back, 0 bases at V and 9 bases at J, with 3 bases in the middle. The CDR3 totals 11 residues. CDR3 protein: CASSVGRELFF. Here the CDR3 DNA reads TGTGCCAGCAGCGTAGGCCGGGAGCTGTTTTTT.

V and J are TRBV4-1 and TRBJ2-7; 7 bases are a match to TRBD1. The ends lost 1 base at V and 0 bases at J; junction bases unmatched: 3. The germline gives CDR1 MGHRA, CDR2 YSYEKL. This CDR3 comprises 15 residues. The CDR3 loop is CASSQVTGSSYEQYF. CDR3 coding DNA: TGCGCCAGCAGCCAAGTGACAGGGAGCTCCTACGAGCAGTACTTC.

The chain couples TRBV20-1 to TRBJ2-5, with D possibly TRBD2 on 7 matching bases. The germline V and J ends were trimmed by 3 bases and 1 base, with 12 bases remaining between them. Germline V gives CDR1 DFQATT, CDR2 SNEGSKA (reference sequence). The CDR3 has 14 residues. The CDR3 bases are TGCAGTGCTAGGTCGGGGGGCGCCCAAGAGACCCAGTACTTC. This gives the protein CSARSGGAQETQYF.